The 11 T cell receptor beta chains reported below all come from one sample, sequenced in a study of T cell responses to AZD1222 COVID-19 vaccine. The repertoire was sequenced with immunoSEQ multiplex PCR; TCRdb's copy has only in-frame clones and lacks some. The repertoire holds 55,000 to 75,000 clones, around nine tenths seen once, with around 5% in the top ten. The specimen was peripheral blood, collected on day 0 of AZD1222 vaccination. The receptors derive from an adult in good health.

The chain employs TRBV13 and TRBJ1-4, with 8 bases identical to TRBD1. J gave up 0 bases and V 5 bases, and 2 bases lay outside the gene matches. CDR1 is PRHDT, CDR2 FYEKMQ, per germline (reference sequence). This CDR3 region has 15 residues. The CDR3 protein is CASSRTGTTNEKLFF. CDR3 nucleotide sequence: TGTGCCAGCAGCCGGACAGGGACAACTAATGAAAAACTGTTTTTT.

V usage is TRBV7-8 and J usage is TRBJ1-5; D ambiguous. The germline V gene has CDR1 SGHVS and CDR2 FQNEAQ. This CDR3 comprises 14 residues. CDR3 in amino acids: CATSAVGSLRPQHF. As DNA, the CDR3 is TGTGCAACTTCGGCAGTAGGTTCGTTGCGGCCCCAGCATTTT. Filled out from reference TRBV7-8 and TRBJ1-5, the complete variable domain reads GAGVSQSPRYKVAKRGQDVALRCDPISGHVSLFWYQQALGQGPEFLTYFQNEAQLDKSGLPSDRFFAERPEGSVSTLKIQRTQQEDSAVYLCATSAVGSLRPQHFGDGTRLSIL.

This rearrangement joins TRBV14 to TRBJ1-2; D uncertain. Germline CDR1 is SGHDN and CDR2 is FVKESK. The CDR3 contains 17 residues. Trimming took 1 base from V and 0 from J, leaving 15 bases between them. CDR3 in amino acids: CASSQAVWQTPNYGYTF. The CDR3 nucleotides are TGTGCCAGCAGCCAAGCGGTATGGCAGACACCTAACTATGGCTACACCTTC.

This clone has a handful of counts. CDR3 amino acids: CASLPGLAGGLYNEQFF. CDR3 bases: TGTGCCAGCCTACCGGGACTAGCGGGGGGACTTTACAATGAGCAGTTCTTC. The chain links TRBV9 to TRBJ2-1; 15 bases fit TRBD2. Trimming at V came to 7 bases and at J to 4 bases, leaving 9 bases not matched to a gene. CDR3 length: 17 amino acids. From germline, CDR1 is SGDLS and CDR2 YYNGEE.

The chain uses TRBV3-1 (or the pseudogene TRBV3-2) and TRBJ2-5, with D unclear. Germline CDR1 LGHDT, CDR2 YNNKEL (reference sequence). The CDR3 has 15 amino acids. V was pared by 2 bases and J by 2 bases, with 12 bases between. The CDR3 protein is CASSQNAQIQETQYF. The CDR3 coding sequence is TGTGCCAGCAGCCAAAACGCCCAGATTCAAGAGACCCAGTACTTC.

CDR3 sequence: CSVEDRRGGSYNEQFF. In DNA form, the CDR3 reads TGCAGCGTTGAAGATAGGAGGGGGGGCTCCTACAATGAGCAGTTCTTC. This sequence joins TRBV29-1 and TRBJ2-1; tentatively, D is TRBD2 (7 bases). CDR1 and CDR2 (germline): SQVTM, ANQGSEA. CDR3 length: 16 amino acids. Trimming removed 0 bases at V and 0 bases at J, with 12 bases between.

The chain is built from TRBV20-1 and TRBJ1-2, with D uncertain. V was shortened by 3 bases and J by 6 bases, with 8 bases between the two germline ends. CDR1 and CDR2 (germline): DFQATT, SNEGSKA (reference sequence). The CDR3 extends over 11 amino acids. CDR3 amino acids: CSASLQDGYTF. CDR3 coding DNA: TGCAGTGCTAGTTTGCAAGATGGCTACACCTTC.

CDR3 DNA: TGTGCCAGCAGCTTAGAGACAGGGATTCCCAATGAGCAGTTCTTC. It specifies CASSLETGIPNEQFF. V is TRBV11-2 and J is TRBJ2-1, with 7 positions matching TRBD1. CDR3 size: 15 residues. Germline lookup yields CDR1 SGHAT and CDR2 FQNNGV. V dropped 0 bases and J dropped 6; count of bases not matched to a gene: 5.

The V call is TRBV11-2, the J call TRBJ2-7; D possibly corresponds to TRBD1 (6 bases). Trimming pared 0 bases from V and 2 bases from J, leaving 17 bases between. Germline-derived CDR1 and CDR2 are SGHAT and FQNNGV. The CDR3 consists of 17 residues. The CDR3 coding sequence is TGTGCCAGCAGCTTAGAAGCGCAGGGGCGAACTACCTACGAGCAGTACTTC. This gives the protein CASSLEAQGRTTYEQYF.

The chain has TRBV5-1 and TRBJ2-7; D could derive from TRBD1 or TRBD2 (5 bases each). The germline V and J ends were trimmed by 7 bases and 0 bases, with 17 bases remaining between them. Looked up from germline, CDR1 is SGHRS and CDR2 is YFSETQ. This CDR3 region has 15 residues. Written as DNA, the CDR3 is TGCGCCAGCTCTATCTCCTCGGGGCGCTCCTACGAGCAGTACTTC. As protein: CASSISSGRSYEQYF.

This clone showed up just a few times. This sequence joins TRBV27 and TRBJ1-2; D is unclear. The CDR3 is 18 amino acids. Germline loops: CDR1 MNHEY, CDR2 SMNVEV (reference sequence). V gave up 0 bases and J gave up 2 bases, with 19 bases separating them. Here the CDR3 DNA reads TGTGCCAGCAGTTTATCGATTTCAACAGCGGAGTACAACTATGGCTACACCTTC. This gives the protein CASSLSISTAEYNYGYTF.